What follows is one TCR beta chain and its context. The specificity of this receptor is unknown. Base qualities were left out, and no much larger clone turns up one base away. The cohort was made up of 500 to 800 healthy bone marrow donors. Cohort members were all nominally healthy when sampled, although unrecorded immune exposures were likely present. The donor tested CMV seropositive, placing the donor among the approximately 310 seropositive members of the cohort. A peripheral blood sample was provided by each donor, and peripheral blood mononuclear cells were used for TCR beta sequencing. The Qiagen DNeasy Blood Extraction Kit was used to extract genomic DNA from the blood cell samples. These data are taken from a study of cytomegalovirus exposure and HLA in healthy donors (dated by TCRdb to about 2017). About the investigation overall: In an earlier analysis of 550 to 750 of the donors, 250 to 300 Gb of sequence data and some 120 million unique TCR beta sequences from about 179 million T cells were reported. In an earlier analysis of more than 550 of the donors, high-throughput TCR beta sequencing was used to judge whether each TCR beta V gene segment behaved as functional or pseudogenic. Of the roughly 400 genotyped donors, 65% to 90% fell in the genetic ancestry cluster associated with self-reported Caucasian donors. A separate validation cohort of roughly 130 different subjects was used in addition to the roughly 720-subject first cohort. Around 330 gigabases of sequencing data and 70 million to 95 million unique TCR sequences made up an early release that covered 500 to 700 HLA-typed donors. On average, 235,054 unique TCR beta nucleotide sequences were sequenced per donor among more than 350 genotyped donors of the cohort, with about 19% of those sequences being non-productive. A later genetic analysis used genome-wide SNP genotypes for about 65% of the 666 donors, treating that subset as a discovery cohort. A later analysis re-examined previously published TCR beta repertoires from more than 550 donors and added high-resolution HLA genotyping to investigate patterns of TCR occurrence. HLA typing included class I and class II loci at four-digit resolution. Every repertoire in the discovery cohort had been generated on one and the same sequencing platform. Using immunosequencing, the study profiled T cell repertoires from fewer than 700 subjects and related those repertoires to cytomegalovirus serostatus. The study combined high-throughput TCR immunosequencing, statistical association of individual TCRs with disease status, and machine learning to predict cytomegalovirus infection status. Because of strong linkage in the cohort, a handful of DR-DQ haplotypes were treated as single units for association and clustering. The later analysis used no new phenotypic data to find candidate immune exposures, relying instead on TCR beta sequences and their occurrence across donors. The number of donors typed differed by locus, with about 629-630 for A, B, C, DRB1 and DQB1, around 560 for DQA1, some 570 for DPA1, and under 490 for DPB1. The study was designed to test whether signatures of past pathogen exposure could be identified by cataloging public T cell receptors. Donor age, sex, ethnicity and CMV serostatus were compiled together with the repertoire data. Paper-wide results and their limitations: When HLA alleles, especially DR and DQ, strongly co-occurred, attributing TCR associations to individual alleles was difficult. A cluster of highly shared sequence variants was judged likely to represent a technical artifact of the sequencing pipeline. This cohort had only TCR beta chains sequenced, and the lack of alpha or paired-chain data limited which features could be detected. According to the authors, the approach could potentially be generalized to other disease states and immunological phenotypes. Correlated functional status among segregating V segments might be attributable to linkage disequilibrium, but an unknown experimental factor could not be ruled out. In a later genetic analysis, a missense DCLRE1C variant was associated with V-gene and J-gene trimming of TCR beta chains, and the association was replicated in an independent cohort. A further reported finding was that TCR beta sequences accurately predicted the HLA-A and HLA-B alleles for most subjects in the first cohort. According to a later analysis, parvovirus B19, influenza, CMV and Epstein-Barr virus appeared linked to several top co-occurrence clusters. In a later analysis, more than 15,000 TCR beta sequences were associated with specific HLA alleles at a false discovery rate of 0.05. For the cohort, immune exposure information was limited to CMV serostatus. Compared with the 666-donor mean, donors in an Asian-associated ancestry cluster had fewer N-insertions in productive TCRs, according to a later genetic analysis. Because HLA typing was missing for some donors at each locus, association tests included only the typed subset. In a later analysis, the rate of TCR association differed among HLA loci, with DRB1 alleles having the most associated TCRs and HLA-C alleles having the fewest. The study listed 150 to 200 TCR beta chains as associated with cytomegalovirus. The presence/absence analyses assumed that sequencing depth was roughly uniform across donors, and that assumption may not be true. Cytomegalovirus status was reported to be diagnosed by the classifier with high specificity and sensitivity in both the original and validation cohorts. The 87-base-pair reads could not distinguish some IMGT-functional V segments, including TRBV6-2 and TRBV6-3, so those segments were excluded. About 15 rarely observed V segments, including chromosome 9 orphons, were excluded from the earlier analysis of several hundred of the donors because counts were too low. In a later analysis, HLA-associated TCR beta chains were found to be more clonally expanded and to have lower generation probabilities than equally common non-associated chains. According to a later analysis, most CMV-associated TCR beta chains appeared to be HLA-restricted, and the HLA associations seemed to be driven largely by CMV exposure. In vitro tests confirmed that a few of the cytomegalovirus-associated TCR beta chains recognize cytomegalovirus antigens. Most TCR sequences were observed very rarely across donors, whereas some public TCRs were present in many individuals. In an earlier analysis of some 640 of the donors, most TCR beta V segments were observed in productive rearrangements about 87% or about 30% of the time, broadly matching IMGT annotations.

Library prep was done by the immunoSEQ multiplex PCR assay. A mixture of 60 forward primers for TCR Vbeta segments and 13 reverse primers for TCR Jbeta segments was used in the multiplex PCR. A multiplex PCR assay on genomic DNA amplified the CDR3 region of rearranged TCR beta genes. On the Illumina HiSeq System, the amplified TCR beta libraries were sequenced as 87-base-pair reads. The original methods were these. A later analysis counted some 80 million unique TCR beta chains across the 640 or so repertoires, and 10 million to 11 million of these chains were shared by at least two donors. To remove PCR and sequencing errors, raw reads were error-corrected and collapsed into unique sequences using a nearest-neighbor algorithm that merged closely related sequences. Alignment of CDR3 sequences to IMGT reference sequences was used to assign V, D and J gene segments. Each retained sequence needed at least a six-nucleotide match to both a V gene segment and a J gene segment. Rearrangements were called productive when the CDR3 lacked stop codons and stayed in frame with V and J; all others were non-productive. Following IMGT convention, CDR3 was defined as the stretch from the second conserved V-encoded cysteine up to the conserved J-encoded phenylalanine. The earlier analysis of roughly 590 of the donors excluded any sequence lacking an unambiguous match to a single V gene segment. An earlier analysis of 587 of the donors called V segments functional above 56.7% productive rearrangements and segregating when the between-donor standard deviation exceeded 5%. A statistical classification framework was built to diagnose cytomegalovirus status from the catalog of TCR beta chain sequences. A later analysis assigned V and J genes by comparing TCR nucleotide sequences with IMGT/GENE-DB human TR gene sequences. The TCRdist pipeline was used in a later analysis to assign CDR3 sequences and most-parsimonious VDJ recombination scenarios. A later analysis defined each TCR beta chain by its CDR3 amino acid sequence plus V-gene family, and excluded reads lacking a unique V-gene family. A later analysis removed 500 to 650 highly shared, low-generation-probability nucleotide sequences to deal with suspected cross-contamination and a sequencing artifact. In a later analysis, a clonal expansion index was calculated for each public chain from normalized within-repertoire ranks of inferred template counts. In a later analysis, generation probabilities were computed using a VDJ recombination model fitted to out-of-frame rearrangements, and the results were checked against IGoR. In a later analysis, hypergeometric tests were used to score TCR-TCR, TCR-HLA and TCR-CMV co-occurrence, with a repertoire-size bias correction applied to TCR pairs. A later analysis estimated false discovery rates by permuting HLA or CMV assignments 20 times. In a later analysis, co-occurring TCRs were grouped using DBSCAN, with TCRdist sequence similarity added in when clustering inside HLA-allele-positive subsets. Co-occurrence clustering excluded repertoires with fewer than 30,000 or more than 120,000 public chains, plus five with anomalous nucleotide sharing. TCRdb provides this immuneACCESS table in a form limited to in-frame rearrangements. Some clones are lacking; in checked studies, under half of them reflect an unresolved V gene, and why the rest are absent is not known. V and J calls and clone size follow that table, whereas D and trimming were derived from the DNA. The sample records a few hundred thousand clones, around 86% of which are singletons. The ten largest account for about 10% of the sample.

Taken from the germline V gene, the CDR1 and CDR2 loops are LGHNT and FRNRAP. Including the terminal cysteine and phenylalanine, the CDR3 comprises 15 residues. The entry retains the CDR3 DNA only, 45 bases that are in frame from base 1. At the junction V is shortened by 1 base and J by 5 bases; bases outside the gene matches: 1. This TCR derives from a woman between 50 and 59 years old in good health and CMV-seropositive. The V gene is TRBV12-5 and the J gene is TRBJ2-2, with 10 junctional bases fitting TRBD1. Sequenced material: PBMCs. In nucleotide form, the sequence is TGTGCTAGTGGTTTGGGGACAGGGGGGACCGGGGAGCTGTTTTTT. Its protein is CASGLGTGGTGELFF.